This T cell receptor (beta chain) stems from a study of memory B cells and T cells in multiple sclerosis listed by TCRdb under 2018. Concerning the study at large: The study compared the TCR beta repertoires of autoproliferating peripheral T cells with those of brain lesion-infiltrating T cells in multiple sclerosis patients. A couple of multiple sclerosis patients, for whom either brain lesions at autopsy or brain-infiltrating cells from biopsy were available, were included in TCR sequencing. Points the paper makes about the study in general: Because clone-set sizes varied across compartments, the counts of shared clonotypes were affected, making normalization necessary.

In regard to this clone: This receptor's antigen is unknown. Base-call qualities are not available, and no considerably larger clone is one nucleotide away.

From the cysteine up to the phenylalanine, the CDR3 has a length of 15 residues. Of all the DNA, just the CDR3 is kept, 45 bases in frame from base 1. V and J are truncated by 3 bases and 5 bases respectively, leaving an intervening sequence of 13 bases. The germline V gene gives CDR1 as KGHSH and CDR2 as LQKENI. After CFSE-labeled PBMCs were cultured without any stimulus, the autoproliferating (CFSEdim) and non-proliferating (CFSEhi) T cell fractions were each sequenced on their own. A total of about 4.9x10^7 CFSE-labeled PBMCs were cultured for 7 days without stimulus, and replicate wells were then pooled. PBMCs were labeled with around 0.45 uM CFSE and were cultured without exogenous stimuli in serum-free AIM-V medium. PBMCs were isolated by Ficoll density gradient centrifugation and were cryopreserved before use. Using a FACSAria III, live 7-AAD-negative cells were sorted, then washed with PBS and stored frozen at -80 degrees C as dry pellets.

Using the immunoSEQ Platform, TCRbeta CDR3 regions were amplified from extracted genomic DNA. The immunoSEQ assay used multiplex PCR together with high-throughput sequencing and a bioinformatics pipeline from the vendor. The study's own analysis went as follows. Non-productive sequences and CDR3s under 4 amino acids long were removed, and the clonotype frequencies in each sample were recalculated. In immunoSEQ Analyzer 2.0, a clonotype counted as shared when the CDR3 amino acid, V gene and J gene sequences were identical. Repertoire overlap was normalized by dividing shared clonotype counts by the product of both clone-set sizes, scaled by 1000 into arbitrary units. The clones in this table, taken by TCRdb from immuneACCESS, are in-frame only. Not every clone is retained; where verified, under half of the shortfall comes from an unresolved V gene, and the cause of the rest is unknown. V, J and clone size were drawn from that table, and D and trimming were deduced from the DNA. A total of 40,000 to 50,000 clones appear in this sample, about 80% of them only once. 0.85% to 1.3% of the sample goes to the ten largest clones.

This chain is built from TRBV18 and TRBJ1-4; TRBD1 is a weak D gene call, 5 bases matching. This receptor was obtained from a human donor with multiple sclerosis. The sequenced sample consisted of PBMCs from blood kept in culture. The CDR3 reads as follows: CASSPPRDSNEKLFF. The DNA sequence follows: TGTGCCAGCTCACCCCCCCGGGACTCCAATGAAAAACTGTTTTTT.